Below, 28 T cell receptor beta chains from the same sample are listed, as sequenced in a study of T cell responses to AZD1222 COVID-19 vaccine. Profiled with immunoSEQ multiplex PCR; TCRdb holds only in-frame clones, not every one. This repertoire shows around 95,000 clones, 88% found once; its top ten account for 1.8%. Sequenced material: peripheral blood, taken on day 0 of AZD1222 vaccination. The source is an adult in good health.

The V call is TRBV2, the J call TRBJ1-4; 10 nucleotides align to TRBD1. The CDR3 totals 15 residues. V lost 8 bases and J lost 5; bases outside the gene matches: 8. Germline assignment: CDR1 SNHLY and CDR2 FYNNEI. In DNA, the CDR3 is TGTGCCAGCTCTTGGGGACAGGGGCAAAATGAAAAACTGTTTTTT. Residues: CASSWGQGQNEKLFF. Supplemented by reference TRBV2 and TRBJ1-4, the full variable domain reads EPEVTQTPSHQVTQMGQEVILRCVPISNHLYFYWYRQILGQKVEFLVSFYNNEISEKSEIFDDQFSVERPDGSNFTLKIRSTKLEDSAMYFCASSWGQGQNEKLFFGSGTQLSVL.

This chain links TRBV5-6 with TRBJ1-4; D is possibly TRBD1 (5 bases). The V and J ends lost 1 base and 0 bases respectively, with 13 bases between them. The length of the CDR3 is 17 residues. Germline V lookup: CDR1 SGHDT, CDR2 YYEEEE. CDR3 protein: CASSLYPGRPTNEKLFF. CDR3 in DNA: TGTGCCAGCAGCTTGTACCCAGGGAGGCCAACTAATGAAAAACTGTTTTTT.

The chain combines TRBV3-1 (or the pseudogene TRBV3-2) with TRBJ2-2; D may be TRBD1 or TRBD2 (5 bases each). The CDR3 runs 17 residues. Germline lookup yields CDR1 LGHDT and CDR2 YNNKEL (reference sequence). The V end was cut by 8 bases, the J end by 0 bases, with 19 bases between. Written as DNA, the CDR3 is TGTGCCAGCCGGGACGAATTAGATAGTCCGAACACCGGGGAGCTGTTTTTT. Its protein is CASRDELDSPNTGELFF.

This chain joins TRBV6-5 and TRBJ1-1; D call uncertain. CDR1 is MNHEY and CDR2 is SVGAGI in the germline V gene. Trimming pared 7 bases from V and 1 base from J, leaving 10 bases between. CDR3 length: 13 amino acids. CDR3 sequence reads: CASMLGTNTEAFF. The DNA of the CDR3 is TGTGCCAGCATGCTCGGCACGAACACTGAAGCTTTCTTT.

This rearrangement joins TRBV7-2 to TRBJ1-5; D may be TRBD1 (5 bases). The CDR3 is 16 amino acids. Trimming left V 1 base short and J 2 bases short, with 12 bases between. Germline V CDR1 and CDR2: SGHTA, FQGNSA. The CDR3 nucleotides read TGTGCCAGCAGCTTAGAGGGGCGCGGCGGCAATCAGCCCCAGCATTTT. Encoded protein: CASSLEGRGGNQPQHF.

The chain couples TRBV30 to TRBJ2-7; D is perhaps TRBD1 (6 bases). Between the trimmed V and J ends, which lost 1 base and 5 bases, there was a span of 12 bases. The germline V gene encodes CDR1 GTSNPN and CDR2 SVGIG (reference sequence). CDR3 length equals 13 residues. CDR3 DNA sequence: TGTGCCTGGAGTGCGAACAGGGACAACGAGCAGTACTTC. It translates to CAWSANRDNEQYF.

The chain employs TRBV27 and TRBJ2-2, with D perhaps matching TRBD2 (6 bases). Trimming left V 1 base short and J 8 bases short, with 14 bases between. In germline, CDR1 is MNHEY, CDR2 SMNVEV (reference sequence). This CDR3 contains 15 residues. CDR3 nucleotides: TGTGCCAGCAGTTTATTAAGCGGGCGCCCAGGGGAGCTGTTTTTT. Translating gives CASSLLSGRPGELFF.

The chain recombines TRBV19 with TRBJ2-7; D tentatively fits TRBD1 or TRBD2 (5 bases each). The germline V gene encodes CDR1 LNHDA and CDR2 SQIVND (reference sequence). The CDR3 covers 15 residues. The V end was cut by 3 bases, the J end by 3 bases, with 15 bases between. The CDR3: CASSIGAGTDYEQYF. CDR3 DNA: TGTGCCAGTAGTATCGGGGCTGGGACGGACTACGAGCAGTACTTC.

The genes are TRBV27 and TRBJ2-2; tentative D call: TRBD2 (8 bases). Germline CDR1 reads MNHEY; CDR2 reads SMNVEV (reference sequence). V dropped 2 bases and J dropped 8 bases, with 21 bases sitting between them. The CDR3 has 17 residues. As DNA, the CDR3 is TGTGCCAGCAGTTTAGGGGACATCGGGAGGGGGCCGGGGGAGCTGTTTTTT. Translating gives CASSLGDIGRGPGELFF.

A remark on this clone: Additional DNA sequences in this sample encode the identical CDR3. The chain links TRBV7-8 to TRBJ2-2, with TRBD2 matching over 10 bases. Germline lookup yields CDR1 SGHVS and CDR2 FQNEAQ. The CDR3 is made up of 15 amino acids. The junction had 5 bases not matched to a gene; V was cut back by 3 bases and J by 7 bases. The CDR3 loop reads CASSFLAGAGGELFF. The CDR3 DNA sequence: TGTGCCAGCAGCTTCCTAGCGGGAGCGGGCGGGGAGCTGTTTTTT.

J is TRBJ1-2 and V is TRBV5-4, with D perhaps TRBD1 (6 bases). CDR3 length: 12 residues. Germline V gene data show CDR1 as SGHNT and CDR2 as YYREEE (reference sequence). Trimming left V 4 bases short and J 4 bases short, with 8 bases between. DNA for the CDR3: TGTGCCAGCAGCCCGGACAGCTATGGCTACACCTTC. Its protein is CASSPDSYGYTF.

The V call is TRBV28, the J call TRBJ1-4; D is undetermined. CDR3 size: 15 residues. Germline V CDR1 and CDR2: MDHEN, SYDVKM. V was cut by 5 bases and J by 7 bases, with 17 bases left in between. CDR3 amino acids: CASSTDGGRGEKLFF. DNA of the CDR3: TGTGCCAGCAGTACGGACGGTGGACGGGGTGAAAAACTGTTTTTT.

V usage is TRBV4-1 and J usage is TRBJ2-1, with TRBD2 matching over 7 bases. The CDR3 runs 16 residues. V shed 1 base, J shed 1 base, and the junction held 4 bases outside the gene matches. The germline gives CDR1 MGHRA, CDR2 YSYEKL. The CDR3 DNA sequence: TGCGCCAGCAGCCAAGTAGTAGCGGGTTCCTACAATGAGCAGTTCTTC. It is translated as CASSQVVAGSYNEQFF.

The chain couples TRBV21-1 to TRBJ2-6. TRBV21-1 constitutes a pseudogene. This CDR3 has 19 residues. CDR3 in DNA: TGTGCCAGCAGCGTCAAAAAAGGCGAAGCTATCTCTGGGGCCAACGTCCTGACTTTC. As protein: CASSVKKGEAISGANVLTF.

The chain has TRBV28 and TRBJ2-2; 10 bases map to TRBD1. The CDR3 is made up of 17 amino acids. Trimming removed 5 bases from V and 3 bases from J; junction bases left unmatched: 9. Germline assignment: CDR1 MDHEN and CDR2 SYDVKM. The CDR3 DNA sequence: TGTGCCAGCAGTATTACCGGGACAGGGGTACACACCGGGGAGCTGTTTTTT. Amino acid sequence: CASSITGTGVHTGELFF.

As regards this clone: Germline is not matched at one junction end, which may reflect a read error. CDR3 protein: CASSLTPGQGPLGGF. The CDR3 nucleotides read TGTGCCAGCAGCCTTACACCAGGACAGGGCCCCCTCGGGGGCTTC. The rearrangement joins TRBV6-2 or TRBV6-3 to TRBJ2-7, with 8 bases lining up with TRBD1. The CDR3 loop spans 15 amino acids. Germline V CDR1 and CDR2: MNHEY, SVGEGT.

The chain carries TRBV5-1 and TRBJ1-2; TRBD1 agrees at 7 bases. With 4 bases clipped from V and 0 bases from J, the junction kept 6 bases outside the gene matches. CDR3 length: 15 amino acids. The germline CDR1 and CDR2 sequences are SGHRS and YFSETQ. CDR3 coding DNA: TGCGCCAGCAGCCCCGCAGGGGGGTCTAACTATGGCTACACCTTC. Its translation: CASSPAGGSNYGYTF. The full variable domain, its missing parts supplied by reference TRBV5-1 and TRBJ1-2, is KAGVTQTPRYLIKTRGQQVTLSCSPISGHRSVSWYQQTPGQGLQFLFEYFSETQRNKGNFPGRFSGRQFSNSRSEMNVSTLELGDSALYLCASSPAGGSNYGYTFGSGTRLTVV.

The rearrangement links TRBV27 to TRBJ1-2, with no clear D. Germline V CDR1 and CDR2: MNHEY, SMNVEV (reference sequence). The V end lost 3 bases, the J end lost 2 bases, and 7 bases lay between the germline ends. The CDR3 sequence is 13 residues long. The CDR3 nucleotides read TGTGCCAGCAGTTTGTACCGGAACTATGGCTACACCTTC. Encoded protein: CASSLYRNYGYTF.

The V call is TRBV9, the J call TRBJ2-3, with TRBD1 matching over 9 bases. There are 15 residues in the CDR3. Trimming cost V 0 bases and J 4 bases; bases outside gene matches: 3. Germline values: CDR1 SGDLS, CDR2 YYNGEE. The CDR3 loop is CASSVVGQGPDTQYF. DNA of the CDR3: TGTGCCAGCAGCGTAGTTGGACAGGGGCCAGATACGCAGTATTTT.

This clone was counted a single time. The chain uses TRBV5-4 and TRBJ1-2, with D possibly being TRBD1 (6 bases). CDR3 size: 16 residues. CDR1 and CDR2 (germline): SGHNT, YYREEE (reference sequence). Deletions cut 4 bases from V and 0 bases from J, with 16 bases between. DNA for the CDR3: TGTGCCAGCAGCACCACCGCAGGGGTAACTAACTATGGCTACACCTTC. It codes for CASSTTAGVTNYGYTF.

This rearrangement joins TRBV7-2 to TRBJ1-2; D may be TRBD1 (6 bases). CDR3 length equals 15 residues. V lost 1 base to trimming and J lost 3 bases, with 12 bases between them. Germline CDR1 SGHTA, CDR2 FQGNSA. The CDR3 bases are TGTGCCAGCAGCTTAGAGTGGACAGCTGACTATGGCTACACCTTC. This sequence encodes CASSLEWTADYGYTF.

The chain recombines TRBV28 with TRBJ2-7, with 7 bases lining up with TRBD2. The CDR3 is made up of 15 amino acids. Germline CDR1 MDHEN, CDR2 SYDVKM. V lost 2 bases, J lost 0 bases, and 4 bases stayed unmatched. The CDR3: CASSLRLAVSYEQYF. Written as DNA, the CDR3 is TGTGCCAGCAGTTTAAGGCTAGCGGTCTCCTACGAGCAGTACTTC. Drawing the rest from reference TRBV28 and TRBJ2-7, the complete variable domain is DVKVTQSSRYLVKRTGEKVFLECVQDMDHENMFWYRQDPGLGLRLIYFSYDVKMKEKGDIPEGYSVSREKKERFSLILESASTNQTSMYLCASSLRLAVSYEQYFGPGTRLTVT.

The chain couples TRBV2 to TRBJ2-1; 14 nucleotides align to TRBD2. V trimming: 3 bases; J trimming: 11 bases; junction bases outside the gene matches: 12. The CDR3 is made up of 17 amino acids. The germline V gene encodes CDR1 SNHLY and CDR2 FYNNEI. CDR3: CASSDQGLAGGTMKQFF. The CDR3 DNA follows: TGTGCCAGCAGTGATCAAGGACTAGCGGGAGGTACAATGAAGCAGTTCTTC.

The V gene is TRBV19, the J gene TRBJ1-1; TRBD1 matches at 7 bases. V lost 6 bases and J lost 5; bases outside the gene matches: 6. Per germline, CDR1 LNHDA and CDR2 SQIVND (reference sequence). The CDR3 extends over 13 amino acids. The DNA for the CDR3 is TGTGCCAGTAGCCCGCAGGGGGGGACTGAAGCTTTCTTT. Residues: CASSPQGGTEAFF.

This rearrangement joins TRBV18 to TRBJ2-1, with 10 bases identical to TRBD2. The CDR3 totals 15 residues. V gave up 2 bases and J gave up 7 bases; unmatched junction bases: 5. CDR1 and CDR2 from the germline V gene are KGHSH and LQKENI. CDR3 coding DNA: TGTGCCAGCTCACCATCTAGCGGGAGTAAAAATGAGCAGTTCTTC. Its translation is CASSPSSGSKNEQFF.

This sequence joins TRBV4-1 and TRBJ2-6; D is uncertain. The CDR3 runs to 18 residues. Germline assignment: CDR1 MGHRA and CDR2 YSYEKL. V lost 0 bases and J 0 bases, leaving 12 bases between the germline ends. The CDR3 nucleotides are TGCGCCAGCAGCCAAGATTTGGGCACCGCCTCTGGGGCCAACGTCCTGACTTTC. Protein product: CASSQDLGTASGANVLTF.

The rearrangement links TRBV30 to TRBJ2-7; maybe TRBD2 (5 bases). Germline lookup yields CDR1 GTSNPN and CDR2 SVGIG (reference sequence). The CDR3 runs 14 residues. The ends were cut back, 0 bases at V and 7 bases at J, with 16 bases in the middle. The CDR3: CAWSVLNSRREQYF. The CDR3 nucleotides are TGTGCCTGGAGTGTACTCAACAGCAGGAGGGAGCAGTACTTC. The full variable domain, its missing parts supplied by reference TRBV30 and TRBJ2-7, is SQTIHQWPATLVQPVGSPLSLECTVEGTSNPNLYWYRQAAGRGLQLLFYSVGIGQISSEVPQNLSASRPQDRQFILSSKKLLLSDSGFYLCAWSVLNSRREQYFGPGTRLTVT.

The chain carries TRBV23-1 and TRBJ2-1; 8 bases match TRBD1. TRBV23-1 is reported as an ORF; its role is uncertain. CDR3 length: 16 residues. The V gene end was trimmed by 0 bases and the J gene end by 5 bases; junction bases not matched to a gene: 6. The CDR3 region is CASSQSGQGLHNEQFF. CDR3 in DNA: TGCGCCAGCAGTCAATCCGGACAGGGCCTCCACAATGAGCAGTTCTTC.